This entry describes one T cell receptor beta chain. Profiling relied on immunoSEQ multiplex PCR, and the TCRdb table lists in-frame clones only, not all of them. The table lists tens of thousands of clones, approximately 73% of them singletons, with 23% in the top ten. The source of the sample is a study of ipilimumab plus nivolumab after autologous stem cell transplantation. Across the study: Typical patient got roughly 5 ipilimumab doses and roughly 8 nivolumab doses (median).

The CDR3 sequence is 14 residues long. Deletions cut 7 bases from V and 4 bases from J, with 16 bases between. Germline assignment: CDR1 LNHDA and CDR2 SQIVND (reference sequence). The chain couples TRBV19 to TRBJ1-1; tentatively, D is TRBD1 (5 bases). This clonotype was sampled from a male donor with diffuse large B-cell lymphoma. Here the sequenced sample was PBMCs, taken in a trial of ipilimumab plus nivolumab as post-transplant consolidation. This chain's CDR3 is CASINGGSGTEAFF. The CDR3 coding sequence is TGTGCCAGTATTAACGGGGGTTCAGGCACTGAAGCTTTCTTT.